The 29 T cell receptor beta chains given below trace back to one sample, sequenced in a study of blood T cell repertoires in COVID-19. Here immunoSEQ multiplex PCR was the method, and the copy in TCRdb shows in-frame clones only, minus some. The table lists around 45,000 clones, 83% of them singletons. Sequencing used peripheral blood. These receptors all stem from a man older than 75 in a cohort sampled during active COVID-19.

This clone appeared once. The V call is TRBV29-1, the J call TRBJ2-7, with D tentatively TRBD2 (6 bases). Trimming removed 4 bases from V and 0 bases from J, with 10 bases in between. Looked up from germline, CDR1 is SQVTM and CDR2 is ANQGSEA. This CDR3 contains 13 residues. The CDR3 nucleotides are TGCAGCGTTGCGGGGGTCCCCTCCTACGAGCAGTACTTC. The encoded protein is CSVAGVPSYEQYF.

The gene calls are TRBV5-1 and TRBJ2-5; TRBD2 matches at 10 bases. Germline CDR1 is SGHRS and CDR2 is YFSETQ. The CDR3 runs 16 residues. With 2 bases clipped from V and 7 bases from J, the junction kept 11 bases outside the gene matches. The CDR3 DNA follows: TGCGCCAGCAGCTTAGGGTCTAGCGGGAGCGAGGGGACCCAGTACTTC. This sequence encodes CASSLGSSGSEGTQYF.

This chain joins TRBV5-4 and TRBJ2-3, with TRBD1 matching 8 bases. Germline-derived CDR1 and CDR2 are SGHNT and YYREEE (reference sequence). V was clipped by 3 bases and J by 1 base; unmatched bases: 4. This CDR3 spans 15 amino acids. DNA of the CDR3: TGTGCCAGCAGCTCGAGACAGGGGCGCACAGATACGCAGTATTTT. This sequence encodes CASSSRQGRTDTQYF.

This chain joins TRBV9 and TRBJ1-1; D call uncertain. The CDR3 runs 14 residues. Per germline, CDR1 SGDLS and CDR2 YYNGEE. V was pared by 0 bases and J by 4 bases, with 10 bases between. CDR3 sequence (DNA): TGTGCCAGCAGCGTAGTGCGGGAGGGCACTGAAGCTTTCTTT. It translates to CASSVVREGTEAFF. The entire variable domain, with the rest obtained from reference TRBV9 and TRBJ1-1, is as follows: DSGVTQTPKHLITATGQRVTLRCSPRSGDLSVYWYQQSLDQGLQFLIQYYNGEERAKGNILERFSAQQFPDLHSELNLSSLELGDSALYFCASSVVREGTEAFFGQGTRLTVV.

The chain couples TRBV3-1 (or the pseudogene TRBV3-2) to TRBJ2-3; D is possibly TRBD2 (6 bases). Germline assignment: CDR1 LGHDT and CDR2 YNNKEL (reference sequence). Trimming took 4 bases from V and 10 from J, leaving 9 bases between them. This CDR3 is built from 11 residues. The CDR3 protein is CASSPGTAQYF. The CDR3 DNA is TGTGCCAGCAGCCCCGGGACTGCGCAGTATTTT.

This chain links TRBV4-2 with TRBJ2-2; D call uncertain. This CDR3 contains 13 residues. Germline CDR1 reads LGHNA; CDR2 reads YNFKEQ. Trimming left V 4 bases short and J 5 bases short, with 8 bases between. This CDR3 is CASSRDNTGELFF. CDR3 DNA: TGTGCCAGCAGCCGAGATAATACCGGGGAGCTGTTTTTT.

The genes are TRBV5-5 and TRBJ2-5, with 7 bases lining up with TRBD2. CDR1 SGHKS and CDR2 YYEKEE come from the germline V gene (reference sequence). This CDR3 contains 14 residues. V lost 1 base, J lost 3 bases, and 3 bases stayed unmatched. CDR3 nucleotide sequence: TGTGCCAGCAGCTTGATCGCGGGGGAAGAGACCCAGTACTTC. Translation gives CASSLIAGEETQYF.

This clone was counted between two and nine times. The chain uses TRBV29-1 and TRBJ2-2, with a weak D call TRBD2 (5 bases). The CDR3 covers 14 residues. Trimming shortened V by 5 bases and J by 5 bases, and 15 bases separated the two germline ends. CDR1 SQVTM and CDR2 ANQGSEA come from the germline V gene. The CDR3 region has the DNA TGCAGCGTTTCCCTAGCTAGGAATACCGGGGAGCTGTTTTTT. Protein: CSVSLARNTGELFF.

This clone was seen just once. This chain connects TRBV9 to TRBJ2-5; maybe TRBD1 (5 bases). Trimming removed 0 bases at V and 0 bases at J, with 9 bases between. Germline CDR1 SGDLS, CDR2 YYNGEE. There are 15 residues in the CDR3. The CDR3 spells CASSVGGAYQETQYF. The CDR3 DNA reads TGTGCCAGCAGCGTAGGTGGGGCGTACCAAGAGACCCAGTACTTC.

The chain links TRBV2 to TRBJ1-4; D may be TRBD1 (6 bases). This CDR3 has 13 amino acids. With 4 bases removed from V and 6 bases from J, the gap between germline ends came to 9 bases. The germline CDR1 and CDR2 sequences are SNHLY and FYNNEI. The chain's CDR3 is CASSAQGHEKLFF. The CDR3, as DNA: TGTGCCAGCAGTGCCCAGGGGCATGAAAAACTGTTTTTT.

The chain carries TRBV20-1 and TRBJ1-3, with TRBD1 as a possible D gene (5 bases). CDR1 and CDR2 (germline): DFQATT, SNEGSKA (reference sequence). Trimming took off 3 bases at V and 4 bases at J, with 13 bases between the two ends. CDR3 length: 14 amino acids. CDR3: CSASSGSKGNTIYF. CDR3 nucleotide sequence: TGCAGTGCTAGTTCAGGGTCGAAGGGAAACACCATATATTTT.

The chain uses TRBV6-1 and TRBJ2-3; D is uncertain. The germline V and J ends were trimmed by 3 bases and 2 bases, with 9 bases remaining between them. The CDR3 loop spans 14 amino acids. CDR1 MNHNS and CDR2 SASEGT come from the germline V gene. CDR3 sequence: CASSDLRYTDTQYF. CDR3 nucleotides: TGTGCCAGCAGTGACCTGCGGTACACAGATACGCAGTATTTT.

The genes are TRBV6-4 and TRBJ1-6, with TRBD1 identical over 7 bases. The CDR3 extends over 12 amino acids. The ends lost 8 bases at V and 7 bases at J; junction bases unmatched: 2. Germline lookup yields CDR1 MRHNA and CDR2 SNTAGT. The CDR3 DNA reads TGTGCCAGCCGGACAGGAAATTCACCCCTCCACTTT. It yields the protein CASRTGNSPLHF.

The chain joins TRBV29-1 to TRBJ2-1; D perhaps matches TRBD2 (5 bases). This CDR3 has 14 residues. The V end was cut by 5 bases, the J end by 8 bases, with 19 bases between. Germline V gene sequence: CDR1 SQVTM, CDR2 ANQGSEA. The CDR3 DNA follows: TGCAGCGTTAGGTCCGGGGTCGTGTTTTATGAGCAGTTCTTC. It is translated as CSVRSGVVFYEQFF.

This clone appeared a few times. The rearrangement links TRBV30 to TRBJ1-1; maybe TRBD1 (6 bases). V shed 0 bases and J shed 5 bases, with 13 bases lying between them. The CDR3 spans 14 residues. Germline lookup yields CDR1 GTSNPN and CDR2 SVGIG (reference sequence). The CDR3 here is CAWSVWGGRTEAFF. CDR3 bases: TGTGCCTGGAGTGTTTGGGGGGGCAGGACTGAAGCTTTCTTT.

The V and J genes are TRBV18 and TRBJ2-3; 12 bases line up with TRBD2. Germline trimming cut 3 bases from V and 1 base from J; bases unmatched to any gene: 5. This CDR3 has 17 residues. Germline assignment: CDR1 KGHSH and CDR2 LQKENI. The CDR3 loop reads CASSPQRTSGGTDTQYF. In nucleotides, the CDR3 is TGTGCCAGCTCACCCCAGAGGACTAGCGGGGGCACAGATACGCAGTATTTT.

V usage is TRBV18 and J usage is TRBJ1-4, with 7 positions matching TRBD1. V trimming: 3 bases; J trimming: 5 bases; junction bases outside the gene matches: 6. Germline V gene data show CDR1 as KGHSH and CDR2 as LQKENI. The CDR3 is 15 residues long. In nucleotides, the CDR3 is TGTGCCAGCTCACCCCGAGGGGGCGCCAATGAAAAACTGTTTTTT. Protein product: CASSPRGGANEKLFF.

The chain combines TRBV6-5 with TRBJ2-7; D is possibly TRBD1 (5 bases). This CDR3 has 15 residues. V lost 2 bases and J lost 5, with 16 bases in between. In germline, CDR1 is MNHEY, CDR2 SVGAGI. For the CDR3, the DNA is TGTGCCAGCAGTTACAAGACAGCCCTTCCCCACGAGCAGTACTTC. Its translation: CASSYKTALPHEQYF.

J is TRBJ2-1 and V is TRBV9, with D possibly matching TRBD1 (6 bases). V lost 3 bases and J 8 bases, leaving 27 bases between the germline ends. Germline CDR1 and CDR2: SGDLS and YYNGEE. The CDR3 has 18 amino acids. The CDR3 loop reads CASSASGAHRVGVDEQFF. The CDR3, as DNA: TGTGCCAGCAGCGCGAGTGGGGCCCACAGGGTGGGAGTGGATGAGCAGTTCTTC.

This chain connects TRBV5-1 to TRBJ1-2; maybe TRBD1 (5 bases). This CDR3 has 14 residues. Germline CDR1 is SGHRS and CDR2 is YFSETQ. V was shortened by 1 base and J by 8 bases, with 15 bases between the two germline ends. This CDR3 is CASSLLGGSRGYTF. In DNA form, the CDR3 reads TGCGCCAGCAGCTTGTTGGGGGGATCGCGGGGCTACACCTTC. The whole variable domain, filled in from reference TRBV5-1 and TRBJ1-2, reads KAGVTQTPRYLIKTRGQQVTLSCSPISGHRSVSWYQQTPGQGLQFLFEYFSETQRNKGNFPGRFSGRQFSNSRSEMNVSTLELGDSALYLCASSLLGGSRGYTFGSGTRLTVV.

The V call is TRBV18, the J call TRBJ2-5; TRBD2 agrees at 8 bases. The CDR3 is made up of 13 amino acids. Germline assignment: CDR1 KGHSH and CDR2 LQKENI. With V trimmed by 6 bases and J by 5 bases, 5 bases remained unmatched. The CDR3 loop reads CASSPGLEETQYF. For the CDR3, the DNA is TGTGCCAGCTCGCCGGGACTAGAGGAGACCCAGTACTTC.

J is TRBJ2-3 and V is TRBV28; weak D call: TRBD2 (6 bases). The CDR3 has 14 residues. Trimming pared 8 bases from V and 1 base from J, leaving 13 bases between. Germline V gives CDR1 MDHEN, CDR2 SYDVKM. CDR3 bases: TGTGCCAGCTTTAGACTAGGGGGCACAGATACGCAGTATTTT. Its translation is CASFRLGGTDTQYF.

The chain is built from TRBV6-2 or TRBV6-3 and TRBJ2-7; TRBD1 aligns across 8 bases. CDR1 and CDR2 (germline): MNHEY, SVGEGT. The CDR3 is 15 residues long. Germline trimming cut 6 bases from V and 0 bases from J; bases unmatched to any gene: 7. The CDR3: CASSPRTGRSYEQYF. The CDR3 region has the DNA TGTGCCAGCAGCCCTCGGACAGGGCGCTCCTACGAGCAGTACTTC.

A single count supports this clone. CDR3 region: CASSWTGGAVIGSNQPQHF. In DNA, the CDR3 is TGCGCCAGCAGTTGGACAGGAGGGGCGGTAATCGGGAGCAATCAGCCCCAGCATTTT. This sequence joins TRBV10-2 and TRBJ1-5; 7 bases match TRBD1. The CDR3 loop spans 19 amino acids. CDR1 and CDR2 from the germline V gene are WSHSY and SAAADI. Trimming at V came to 5 bases and at J to 1 base, leaving 17 bases not matched to a gene.

The genes are TRBV7-7 and TRBJ2-5, with D possibly matching TRBD2 (6 bases). Germline V gene sequence: CDR1 SSHAT, CDR2 FNYEAQ (reference sequence). This CDR3 spans 13 amino acids. The V gene lost 5 bases and the J gene lost 2 bases, with 9 bases spanning the gap. The CDR3 nucleotides are TGTGCCAGCAGCGTGAGCGGGCAAGAGACCCAGTACTTC. Its translation: CASSVSGQETQYF.

The chain recombines TRBV9 with TRBJ2-3, with D unresolved. V shed 0 bases and J shed 1 base, with 12 bases lying between them. The CDR3 runs to 16 residues. The germline gives CDR1 SGDLS, CDR2 YYNGEE. CDR3 region: CASSVGLGMGTDTQYF. DNA for the CDR3: TGTGCCAGCAGCGTAGGCCTAGGAATGGGCACAGATACGCAGTATTTT.

This clone was picked up one time. The chain couples TRBV5-1 to TRBJ1-2, with 7 nucleotides matching TRBD1. There are 13 residues in the CDR3. V trimming: 4 bases; J trimming: 4 bases; junction bases outside the gene matches: 4. Germline V gene sequence: CDR1 SGHRS, CDR2 YFSETQ. The CDR3 DNA follows: TGCGCCAGCAGCGCGGGACAGAGCTATGGCTACACCTTC. Translating gives CASSAGQSYGYTF.

The rearrangement uses TRBV7-2 and TRBJ2-6; 8 bases are a match to TRBD1. V shed 5 bases and J 3 bases; nucleotides not matched to a gene: 6. Germline CDR1 is SGHTA and CDR2 is FQGNSA. The length of the CDR3 is 16 residues. The CDR3 loop is CASSPDRGNGANVLTF. The CDR3 DNA is TGTGCCAGCAGCCCAGACAGGGGAAATGGGGCCAACGTCCTGACTTTC.

The chain employs TRBV20-1 and TRBJ2-1; D not resolved. Trimming removed 6 bases from V and 10 bases from J, with 7 bases in between. Germline CDR1 DFQATT, CDR2 SNEGSKA (reference sequence). The CDR3 length is 9 residues. The CDR3 loop reads CSASLEQFF. CDR3 sequence (DNA): TGCAGTGCGAGTCTGGAGCAGTTCTTC.